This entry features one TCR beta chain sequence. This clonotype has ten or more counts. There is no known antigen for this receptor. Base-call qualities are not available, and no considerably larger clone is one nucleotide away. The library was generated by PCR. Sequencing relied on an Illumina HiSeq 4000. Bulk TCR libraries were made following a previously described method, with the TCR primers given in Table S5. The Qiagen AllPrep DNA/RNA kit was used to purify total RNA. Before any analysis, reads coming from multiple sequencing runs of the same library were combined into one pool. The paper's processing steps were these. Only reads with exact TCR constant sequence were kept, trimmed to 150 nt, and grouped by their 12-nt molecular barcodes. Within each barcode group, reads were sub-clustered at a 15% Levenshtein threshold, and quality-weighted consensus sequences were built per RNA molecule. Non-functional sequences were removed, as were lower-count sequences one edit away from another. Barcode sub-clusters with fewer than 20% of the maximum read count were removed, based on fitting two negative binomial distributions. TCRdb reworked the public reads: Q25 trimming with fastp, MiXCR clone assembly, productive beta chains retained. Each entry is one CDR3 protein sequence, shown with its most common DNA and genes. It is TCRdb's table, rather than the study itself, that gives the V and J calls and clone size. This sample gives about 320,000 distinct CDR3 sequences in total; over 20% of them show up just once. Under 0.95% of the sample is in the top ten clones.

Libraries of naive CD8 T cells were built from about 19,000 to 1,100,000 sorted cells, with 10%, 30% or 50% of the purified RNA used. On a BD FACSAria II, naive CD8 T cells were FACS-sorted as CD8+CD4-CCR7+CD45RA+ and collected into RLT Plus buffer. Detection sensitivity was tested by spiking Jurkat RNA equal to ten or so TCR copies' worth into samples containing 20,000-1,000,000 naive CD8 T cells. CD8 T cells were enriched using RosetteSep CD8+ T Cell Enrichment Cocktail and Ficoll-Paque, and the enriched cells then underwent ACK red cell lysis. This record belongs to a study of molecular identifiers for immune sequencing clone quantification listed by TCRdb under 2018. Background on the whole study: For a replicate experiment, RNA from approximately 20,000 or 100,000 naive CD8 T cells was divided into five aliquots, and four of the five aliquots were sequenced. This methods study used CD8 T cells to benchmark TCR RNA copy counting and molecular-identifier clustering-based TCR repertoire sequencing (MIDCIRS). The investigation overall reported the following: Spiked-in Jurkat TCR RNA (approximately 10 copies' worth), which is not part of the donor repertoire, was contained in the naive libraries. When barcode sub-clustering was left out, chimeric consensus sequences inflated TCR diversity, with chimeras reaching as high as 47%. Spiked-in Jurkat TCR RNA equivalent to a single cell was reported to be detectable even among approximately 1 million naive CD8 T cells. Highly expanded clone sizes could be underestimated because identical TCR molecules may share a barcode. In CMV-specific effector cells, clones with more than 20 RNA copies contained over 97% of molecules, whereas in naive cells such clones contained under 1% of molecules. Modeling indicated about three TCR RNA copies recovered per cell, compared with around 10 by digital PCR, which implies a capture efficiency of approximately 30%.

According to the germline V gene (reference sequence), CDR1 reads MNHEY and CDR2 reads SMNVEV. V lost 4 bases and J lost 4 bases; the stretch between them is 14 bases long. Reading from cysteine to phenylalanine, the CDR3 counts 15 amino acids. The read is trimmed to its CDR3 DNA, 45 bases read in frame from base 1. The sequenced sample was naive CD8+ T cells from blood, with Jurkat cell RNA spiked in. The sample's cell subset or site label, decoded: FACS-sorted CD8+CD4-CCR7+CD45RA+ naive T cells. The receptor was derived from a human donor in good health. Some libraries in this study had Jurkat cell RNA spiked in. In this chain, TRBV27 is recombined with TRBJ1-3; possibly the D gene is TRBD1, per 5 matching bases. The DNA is TGTGCCAGCAGTTCGACCGGGACCCTAGGAAACACCATATATTTT. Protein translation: CASSSTGTLGNTIYF.